Detailed here is one T cell receptor beta chain. Its matching antigen is unknown. The data belong to a study of human thymus T cells. General study results and limits: An apparent bias in V and J gene usage was seen in thymic and blood repertoires.

Looked up from germline, CDR1 is SNHLY and CDR2 is FYNNEI. J was trimmed by 7 bases and V by 8 bases; bases with no gene match: 11. The CDR3 spans 15 residues. TCRdb keeps only in-frame clones here, not all; method: immunoSEQ multiplex PCR. The profile covers about 60,000 clones, with 94% appearing a single time and 5.5% to 7% taken by the ten largest. Material: blood. The chain carries TRBV2 and TRBJ2-2, with TRBD2 matching over 9 bases. The clonotype was recovered from a boy younger than two with a congenital heart defect but otherwise immunologically healthy. The CDR3 protein is CASLLAGGVGGELFF. The CDR3 coding sequence is TGTGCCAGCCTACTAGCGGGTGGGGTTGGCGGGGAGCTGTTTTTT.